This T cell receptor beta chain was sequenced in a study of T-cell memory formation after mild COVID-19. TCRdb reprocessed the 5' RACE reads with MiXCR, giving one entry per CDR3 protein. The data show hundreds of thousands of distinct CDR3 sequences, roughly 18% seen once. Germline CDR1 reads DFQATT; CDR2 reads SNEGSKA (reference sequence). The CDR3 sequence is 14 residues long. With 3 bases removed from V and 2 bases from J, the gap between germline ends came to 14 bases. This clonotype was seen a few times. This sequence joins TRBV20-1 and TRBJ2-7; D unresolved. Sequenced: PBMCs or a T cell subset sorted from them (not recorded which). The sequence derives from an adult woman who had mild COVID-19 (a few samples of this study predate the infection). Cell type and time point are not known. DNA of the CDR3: TGCAGTGCTAGTTTCCCGGTAACACCCTACGAGCAGTACTTC. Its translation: CSASFPVTPYEQYF.